Below are 21 T cell receptor beta chains sequenced from a single sample in a study of a mutant IDH1 vaccine in newly diagnosed glioma. TCRdb's table, derived via immunoSEQ multiplex PCR, lists solely in-frame clones and lacks some. The profile shows tens of thousands of clones, around 80% of them singletons. The antigens for these receptors are not known. Time point described: week 47, end of study. The investigators gave 300 ug of mutant IDH1 20-mer peptide in each vaccine dose, together with topical imiquimod. The sample consisted of PBMCs, taken from a glioma patient whose treatment included an IDH1 peptide vaccine. These receptors all come from a middle-aged woman with glioma. Some clones in this sample may be carry-over from other donors' samples.

The chain couples TRBV12-5 to TRBJ2-5, with D perhaps matching TRBD2 (5 bases). Between the trimmed V and J ends, which lost 6 bases and 7 bases, there was a span of 15 bases. The CDR3 extends over 13 amino acids. Germline-derived CDR1 and CDR2 are LGHNT and FRNRAP. The CDR3 DNA follows: TGTGCTAGTGGCCCCGAGTTTGGAGGGACCCAGTACTTC. It yields the protein CASGPEFGGTQYF.

The chain has TRBV2 and TRBJ1-2; possible D gene TRBD1, 6 bases. CDR3 length: 14 amino acids. The V and J ends lost 6 bases and 6 bases respectively, with 17 bases between them. Germline values: CDR1 SNHLY, CDR2 FYNNEI. Written as DNA, the CDR3 is TGTGCCAGCAGGCGCTATGGCAGGGGCCATGGCTACACCTTC. This sequence encodes CASRRYGRGHGYTF.

V is TRBV9 and J is TRBJ1-1, with a possible D match to TRBD1 (5 bases). The V end lost 1 base, the J end lost 1 base, and 14 bases lay between the germline ends. This CDR3 is 16 amino acids long. From germline, CDR1 is SGDLS and CDR2 YYNGEE. In DNA, the CDR3 is TGTGCCAGCAGCGTAAGGGCGGACATGCAGAACACTGAAGCTTTCTTT. It is translated as CASSVRADMQNTEAFF.

V is TRBV19 and J is TRBJ2-7; 13 nucleotides align to TRBD2. Trimming took 3 bases from V and 4 from J; bases not matched to a gene: 3. In germline, CDR1 is LNHDA, CDR2 SQIVND (reference sequence). This CDR3 is built from 15 residues. CDR3 in amino acids: CASSMTSGGSYEQYF. CDR3 sequence (DNA): TGTGCCAGTAGTATGACTAGCGGGGGGTCATACGAGCAGTACTTC.

The chain links TRBV7-2 to TRBJ2-3; the match to TRBD2 covers 8 bases. V shed 3 bases, J shed 4 bases, and the junction held 12 bases outside the gene matches. CDR3 size: 17 residues. Germline assignment: CDR1 SGHTA and CDR2 FQGNSA. The CDR3 DNA is TGTGCCAGCAGCTTCCTCCGGGGGGGAGAGGGGGCAGATACGCAGTATTTT. Translating it yields CASSFLRGGEGADTQYF.

This clone was seen only a few times. The rearrangement uses TRBV5-4 and TRBJ1-1; D perhaps matches TRBD1 (5 bases). The CDR3 totals 15 residues. Germline V gene sequence: CDR1 SGHNT, CDR2 YYREEE (reference sequence). Trimming removed 7 bases at V and 0 bases at J, with 16 bases between. The CDR3: CASRPAGVMNTEAFF. Written as DNA, the CDR3 is TGTGCCAGCCGCCCGGCGGGGGTCATGAACACTGAAGCTTTCTTT.

The rearrangement uses TRBV5-1 and TRBJ2-4; D call uncertain. Germline loops: CDR1 SGHRS, CDR2 YFSETQ. The CDR3 runs to 15 residues. V shed 0 bases and J shed 3 bases, with 10 bases lying between them. The DNA of the CDR3 is TGCGCCAGCAGCTTGGAAGGGTTTGTCAAAAACATTCAGTACTTC. Amino acids: CASSLEGFVKNIQYF. Combining the CDR3 with reference TRBV5-1 and TRBJ2-4 gives the whole variable domain KAGVTQTPRYLIKTRGQQVTLSCSPISGHRSVSWYQQTPGQGLQFLFEYFSETQRNKGNFPGRFSGRQFSNSRSEMNVSTLELGDSALYLCASSLEGFVKNIQYFGAGTRLSVL.

The chain is built from TRBV6-5 and TRBJ2-7; TRBD1 matches at 9 bases. The CDR3 has 15 amino acids. CDR1 MNHEY and CDR2 SVGAGI come from the germline V gene. The V and J ends lost 6 bases and 3 bases, in that order; junction bases with no gene match: 9. The CDR3, as DNA: TGTGCCAGCAGGCCCCCGGGACAGGGTCTCTACGAGCAGTACTTC. Residues: CASRPPGQGLYEQYF.

This clone was picked up a small number of times. The rearrangement links TRBV30 to TRBJ1-2, with no clear D. The CDR3 is 12 amino acids. Germline assignment: CDR1 GTSNPN and CDR2 SVGIG (reference sequence). V lost 3 bases and J lost 2, with 7 bases in between. DNA for the CDR3: TGTGCCTGGAGCGAGGACAACTATGGCTACACCTTC. Translation gives CAWSEDNYGYTF.

J is TRBJ2-7 and V is TRBV5-1; TRBD2 might be the D (5 bases). In germline, CDR1 is SGHRS, CDR2 YFSETQ. CDR3 length: 14 amino acids. Deletions cut 4 bases from V and 6 bases from J, with 17 bases between. For the CDR3, the DNA is TGCGCCAGCAGCCAATCGAAGGGCAGCGGCGAGCAGTACTTC. Translation: CASSQSKGSGEQYF.

CDR3 nucleotide sequence: TGTGCCAGCAGTTTAACCCCCGGGGGTCAGAAGACCCAGTACTTC. Its protein is CASSLTPGGQKTQYF. The chain combines TRBV27 with TRBJ2-5; a weak D match, TRBD2 (6 bases). V lost 2 bases to trimming and J lost 6 bases, with 16 bases between them. The CDR3 is made up of 15 amino acids. CDR1 and CDR2 from the germline V gene are MNHEY and SMNVEV (reference sequence).

CDR3 region: CASSPDLGDTEAFF. The CDR3 region has the DNA TGCGCCAGCAGCCCTGACCTAGGGGACACTGAAGCTTTCTTT. The J gene is TRBJ1-1, the V gene TRBV5-1; possible D gene TRBD1, 5 bases. The CDR3 totals 14 residues. The V gene lost 4 bases and the J gene lost 3 bases, with 13 bases spanning the gap. The germline V gene has CDR1 SGHRS and CDR2 YFSETQ.

The chain carries TRBV5-1 and TRBJ2-5; D perhaps matches TRBD2 (6 bases). Trimming removed 4 bases from V and 2 bases from J, with 9 bases in between. The germline V gene encodes CDR1 SGHRS and CDR2 YFSETQ. The CDR3 has 13 amino acids. The DNA for the CDR3 is TGCGCCAGCAGCCCGGACTATCAAGAGACCCAGTACTTC. It yields the protein CASSPDYQETQYF.

This clone was seen only a few times. The rearrangement uses TRBV7-3 and TRBJ2-3; D not certain. Trimming removed 5 bases from V and 5 bases from J, with 17 bases in between. This CDR3 spans 15 amino acids. The germline CDR1 and CDR2 sequences are SGHTA and FQGTGA. The CDR3 DNA reads TGTGCCAGCAGCCCCAGCCCTGGATCACAAGATACGCAGTATTTT. It codes for CASSPSPGSQDTQYF.

This clone was detected only once. This chain links TRBV4-1 with TRBJ1-3, with unresolved D. Germline CDR1 is MGHRA and CDR2 is YSYEKL. This CDR3 is built from 17 residues. The germline V and J ends were trimmed by 0 bases and 0 bases, with 12 bases remaining between them. In DNA, the CDR3 is TGCGCCAGCAGCCAAGAGAACCGGCCAAACTCTGGAAACACCATATATTTT. Translating it yields CASSQENRPNSGNTIYF.

V is TRBV19 and J is TRBJ2-2, with D possibly matching TRBD1 (6 bases). The CDR3 length is 14 residues. Deletions cut 8 bases from V and 5 bases from J, with 15 bases between. The germline gives CDR1 LNHDA, CDR2 SQIVND (reference sequence). CDR3 protein: CASRRQGTTGELFF. CDR3 nucleotides: TGTGCCAGTCGAAGGCAGGGGACAACCGGGGAGCTGTTTTTT. Drawing the rest from reference TRBV19 and TRBJ2-2, the complete variable domain is DGGITQSPKYLFRKEGQNVTLSCEQNLNHDAMYWYRQDPGQGLRLIYYSQIVNDFQKGDIAEGYSVSREKKESFPLTVTSAQKNPTAFYLCASRRQGTTGELFFGEGSRLTVL.

This clone appeared a few times. The CDR3 bases are TGCGCCAGCAGCCCCTCGACAGGGGGAGTCACTGAAGCTTTCTTT. Its protein product is CASSPSTGGVTEAFF. The V gene is TRBV5-1, the J gene TRBJ1-1; 9 bases fit TRBD1. This CDR3 contains 15 residues. Germline lookup yields CDR1 SGHRS and CDR2 YFSETQ. V lost 4 bases and J lost 4; bases outside the gene matches: 8.

The rearrangement joins TRBV5-6 to TRBJ2-3; 11 nucleotides match TRBD2. The CDR3 contains 17 residues. V lost 3 bases and J lost 3; bases outside the gene matches: 9. Germline V gives CDR1 SGHDT, CDR2 YYEEEE. The CDR3 nucleotides read TGTGCCAGCAGCTACGCCCGGACTAGCGGGCGGACAGATACGCAGTATTTT. Its protein product is CASSYARTSGRTDTQYF.

The chain couples TRBV9 to TRBJ2-5, with TRBD2 matching over 11 bases. This CDR3 comprises 17 residues. V was pared by 3 bases and J by 4 bases, with 11 bases of the junction left unmatched. Germline V gene lookup returns CDR1 SGDLS and CDR2 YYNGEE. As DNA, the CDR3 is TGTGCCAGCAGCGCCTCGCTAGCGGGGGGCGAGGGAGAGACCCAGTACTTC. It is translated as CASSASLAGGEGETQYF. The full variable domain, in which reference TRBV9 and TRBJ2-5 provide the parts outside the CDR3, is DSGVTQTPKHLITATGQRVTLRCSPRSGDLSVYWYQQSLDQGLQFLIQYYNGEERAKGNILERFSAQQFPDLHSELNLSSLELGDSALYFCASSASLAGGEGETQYFGPGTRLLVL.

This chain connects TRBV18 to TRBJ1-2; D uncertain. Trimming took 6 bases from V and 5 from J, leaving 16 bases between them. Germline CDR1 and CDR2: KGHSH and LQKENI. CDR3 length equals 14 residues. In DNA, the CDR3 is TGTGCCAGCTCGCCGGAATGGTTTATATATGGCTACACCTTC. Translated, it gives CASSPEWFIYGYTF.

As concerns this clone: Sequence at one end of the junction differs from germline and may be a read error. The V call is TRBV9, the J call TRBJ2-2; 9 nucleotides line up with TRBD1. The CDR3 has 15 residues. Looked up from germline, CDR1 is SGDLS and CDR2 is YYNGEE. The CDR3 sequence is CASSKQGANTRELFF. The CDR3 bases are TGTGCCAGCAGCAAACAGGGGGCGAACACCAGGGAGCTGTTTTTT.